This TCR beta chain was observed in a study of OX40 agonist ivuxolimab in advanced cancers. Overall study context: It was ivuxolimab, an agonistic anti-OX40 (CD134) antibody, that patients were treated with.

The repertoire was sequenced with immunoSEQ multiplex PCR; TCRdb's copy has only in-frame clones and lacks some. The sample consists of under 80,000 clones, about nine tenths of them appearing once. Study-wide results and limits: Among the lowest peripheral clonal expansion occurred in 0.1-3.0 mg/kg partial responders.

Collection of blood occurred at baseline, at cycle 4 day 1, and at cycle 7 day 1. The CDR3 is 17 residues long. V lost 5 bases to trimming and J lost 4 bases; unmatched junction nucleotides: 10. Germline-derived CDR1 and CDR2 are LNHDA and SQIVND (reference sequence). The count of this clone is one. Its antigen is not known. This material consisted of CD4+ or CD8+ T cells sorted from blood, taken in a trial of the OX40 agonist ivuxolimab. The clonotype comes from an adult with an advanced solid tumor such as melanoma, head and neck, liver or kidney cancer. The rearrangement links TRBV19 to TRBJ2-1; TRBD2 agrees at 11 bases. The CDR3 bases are TGTGCCAGTAGTCCCTATCTCCTAGCGGGAGGATACAATGAGCAGTTCTTC. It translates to CASSPYLLAGGYNEQFF.